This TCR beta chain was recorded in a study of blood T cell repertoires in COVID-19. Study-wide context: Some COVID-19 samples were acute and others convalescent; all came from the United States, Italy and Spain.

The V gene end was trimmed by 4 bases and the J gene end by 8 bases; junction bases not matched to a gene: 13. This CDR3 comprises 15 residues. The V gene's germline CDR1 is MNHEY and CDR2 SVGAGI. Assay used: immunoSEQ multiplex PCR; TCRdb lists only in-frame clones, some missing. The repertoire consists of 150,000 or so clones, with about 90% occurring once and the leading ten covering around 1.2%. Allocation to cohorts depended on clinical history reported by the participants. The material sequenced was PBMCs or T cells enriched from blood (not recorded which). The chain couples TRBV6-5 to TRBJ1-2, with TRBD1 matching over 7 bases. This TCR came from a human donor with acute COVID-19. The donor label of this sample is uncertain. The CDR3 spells CASSSFDPGGTGYTF. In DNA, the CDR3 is TGTGCCAGCAGTTCCTTCGACCCAGGGGGGACGGGCTACACCTTC.